This T cell receptor (beta chain) was sequenced for a study of CD8+CD57+ T cells in acquired aplastic anemia. Genomic DNA, the template, was used for profiling of the TCR beta VDJ and CDR3. TCRdb reprocessed the reads via MiXCR and lists one record per CDR3 protein. The repertoire includes just over 400,000 distinct CDR3 sequences, about two thirds of them detected once, and around 4% sits in the top ten. This clonotype was observed at least ten times. The CDR3 consists of 16 residues. Germline CDR1 SGHRS, CDR2 YFSETQ. V shed 0 bases and J 4 bases; nucleotides not matched to a gene: 8. Sequencing was done on a sample of sorted CD4+, CD8+, or CD8+CD57+ T cells (not recorded which) from PBMCs. J is TRBJ2-3 and V is TRBV5-1, with 7 bases aligning to TRBD1. This clonotype was sampled from a human donor in good health, serving as a control. The CDR3 region is CASSLGGRGPADTQYF. CDR3 DNA: TGCGCCAGCAGCTTGGGAGGAAGGGGGCCGGCAGATACGCAGTATTTT.